The 29 T cell receptor beta chains listed next were all sequenced from one sample in a study of T cells in Graves' hyperthyroidism and ophthalmopathy. What was amplified from RNA transcripts were TCR beta CDR3 regions. The HTBI primer set drove a first-round RT-PCR of the TCR CDR3. From the multiplex PCR reads, TCRdb called clonotypes with MiXCR, one entry per CDR3 protein. This table has about 350,000 distinct CDR3 sequences, 15% to 20% appearing once. Sequencing was carried out using blood. Receptor source: a woman aged 40 to 50 with Graves' ophthalmopathy.

This clonotype was seen many times. V and J are TRBV5-1 and TRBJ1-2, with D perhaps TRBD1 (5 bases). The V gene's germline CDR1 is SGHRS and CDR2 YFSETQ. The CDR3 sequence is 15 residues long. The V and J ends lost 4 bases and 2 bases respectively, with 15 bases between them. The CDR3 DNA reads as TGCGCCAGCAGCCCCAGGGAGGGGTCGAACTATGGCTACACCTTC. As protein: CASSPREGSNYGYTF.

There are many counts of this clonotype. The genes are TRBV5-1 and TRBJ2-7; D gene uncertain. The CDR3 covers 17 residues. The V gene lost 2 bases and the J gene lost 2 bases, with 20 bases spanning the gap. Germline values: CDR1 SGHRS, CDR2 YFSETQ. CDR3 loop: CASSFRPAGDQTYEQYF. DNA of the CDR3: TGCGCCAGCAGCTTTCGTCCGGCAGGAGATCAAACCTACGAGCAGTACTTC.

This clonotype was counted ten times or more. The gene calls are TRBV6-1 and TRBJ2-7; D is possibly TRBD2 (5 bases). The CDR3 totals 10 residues. The germline gives CDR1 MNHNS, CDR2 SASEGT. The ends were cut back, 11 bases at V and 4 bases at J, with 9 bases in the middle. The CDR3 DNA follows: TGTGCCGTAGGACTTTACGAGCAGTACTTC. It translates to CAVGLYEQYF.

The table lists this clonotype with many counts. The gene calls are TRBV20-1 and TRBJ2-3; D is unresolved. The CDR3 covers 9 residues. Germline values: CDR1 DFQATT, CDR2 SNEGSKA (reference sequence). Trimming stripped 5 bases from V and 5 bases from J, with 2 bases between. Here the CDR3 reads CSALDTQYF. CDR3 in DNA: TGCAGTGCTTTAGATACGCAGTATTTT.

The chain uses TRBV2 and TRBJ1-1; possibly TRBD1 for D (5 bases). This CDR3 spans 12 amino acids. With 7 bases removed from V and 4 bases from J, the gap between germline ends came to 10 bases. CDR1 SNHLY and CDR2 FYNNEI come from the germline V gene. The DNA for the CDR3 is TGTGCCAGCAACTCAGGGACCACTGAAGCTTTCTTT. The encoded protein is CASNSGTTEAFF.

The table lists this clonotype with many counts. The CDR3 loop reads CASRPPGEATGELFF. Written as DNA, the CDR3 is TGTGCCAGCAGACCGCCCGGGGAAGCCACCGGGGAGCTGTTTTTT. The rearrangement joins TRBV6-1 to TRBJ2-2; possible D gene TRBD2, 5 bases. In germline, CDR1 is MNHNS, CDR2 SASEGT. The CDR3 loop spans 15 amino acids. V dropped 6 bases and J dropped 4 bases, with 15 bases sitting between them.

This clonotype was detected many times. The chain has TRBV19 and TRBJ2-7; no clear D. The germline V and J ends were trimmed by 5 bases and 0 bases, with 17 bases remaining between them. Germline V gene sequence: CDR1 LNHDA, CDR2 SQIVND (reference sequence). This CDR3 contains 16 residues. The CDR3 sequence is CASSPSRTASSYEQYF. DNA for the CDR3: TGTGCCAGTAGTCCATCAAGAACAGCGAGCTCCTACGAGCAGTACTTC.

This clonotype has at least ten counts. This chain links TRBV28 with TRBJ1-2; 11 bases align to TRBD1. The J segment lost 7 bases and the V segment lost 7 bases, leaving 8 bases of the junction unmatched. The CDR3 sequence is 14 residues long. CDR1 is MDHEN and CDR2 is SYDVKM in the germline V gene. The CDR3: CASKGDRGGSGYTF. The CDR3 DNA is TGTGCCAGCAAGGGGGACAGGGGGGGGAGTGGCTACACCTTC.

This clonotype was observed many times. The chain carries TRBV28 and TRBJ2-5; D tentatively reads TRBD1 or TRBD2 (5 bases each). Germline V lookup: CDR1 MDHEN, CDR2 SYDVKM. The CDR3 consists of 12 residues. In nucleotides, the CDR3 is TGTGCAATCGACCGGGGCGGAGAGACCCAGTACTTC. Protein sequence: CAIDRGGETQYF.

The table lists this clonotype with many counts. The chain carries TRBV6-1 and TRBJ1-5, with D hard to call. CDR1 and CDR2 (germline): MNHNS, SASEGT. V was pared by 7 bases and J by 6 bases, with 16 bases between. This CDR3 is 14 amino acids long. CDR3 amino acids: CASITHEGRQPQHF. Written as DNA, the CDR3 is TGTGCCAGCATAACACATGAAGGGCGTCAGCCCCAGCATTTT.

This clonotype showed up many times. This sequence joins TRBV27 and TRBJ1-1, with D unresolved. Trimming pared 5 bases from V and 6 bases from J, leaving 22 bases between. The CDR3 loop spans 16 amino acids. From germline, CDR1 is MNHEY and CDR2 SMNVEV (reference sequence). The CDR3 protein is CASSPFGHDGISEAFF. CDR3 nucleotides: TGTGCCAGCAGTCCTTTTGGGCATGATGGTATCTCTGAAGCTTTCTTT.

This clonotype has a count of ten or more. The chain recombines TRBV5-5 with TRBJ2-7, with 13 positions matching TRBD2. Germline CDR1 is SGHKS and CDR2 is YYEKEE (reference sequence). V was clipped by 6 bases and J by 9 bases; unmatched bases: 12. This CDR3 contains 15 residues. CDR3 in DNA: TGTGCCAGCACCTCTGGGACTAGCGGGATGGGGTCGCAGTACTTC. Its translation is CASTSGTSGMGSQYF.

The gene calls are TRBV6-1 and TRBJ2-7; 11 nucleotides line up with TRBD2. With V trimmed by 6 bases and J by 2 bases, 9 bases remained unmatched. Germline values: CDR1 MNHNS, CDR2 SASEGT. The CDR3 has 16 residues. The CDR3, as DNA: TGTGCCAGCAGAGCCGAGGGACTAGCGGAGACCTACGAGCAGTACTTC. This translates into CASRAEGLAETYEQYF.

Regarding this clonotype: A much larger clone lies one base from this, so it may be a read error. V gene TRBV7-9 combines with J gene TRBJ1-1, with no clear D. The ends were cut back, 4 bases at V and 1 base at J, with 10 bases in the middle. CDR3 length: 14 residues. CDR1 is SEHNR, CDR2 FQNEAQ, per germline (reference sequence). CDR3: CASSSSGPNTEAFF. DNA for the CDR3: TGTGCCAGCAGCTCCTCCGGTCCGAACACTGAAGCTTTCTTT.

This clonotype was counted at least ten times. A junction boundary mismatches the germline segment, possibly from a read error. This chain connects TRBV7-8 to TRBJ2-7, with 7 bases fitting TRBD1. This CDR3 is 13 amino acids long. Germline CDR1 reads SGHVS; CDR2 reads FQNEAQ. This chain's CDR3 is CASRLTGKDEQYF. Written as DNA, the CDR3 is TGTGCCAGCAGGCTGACAGGGAAGGACGAGCAATACTTC. Drawing the rest from reference TRBV7-8 and TRBJ2-7, the complete variable domain is GAGVSQSPRYKVAKRGQDVALRCDPISGHVSLFWYQQALGQGPEFLTYFQNEAQLDKSGLPSDRFFAERPEGSVSTLKIQRTQQEDSAVYLCASRLTGKDEQYFGPGTRLTVT.

This clonotype was seen more than once but under ten times. The chain links TRBV7-3 to TRBJ2-2; 10 bases line up with TRBD1. This CDR3 has 17 amino acids. Trimming removed 4 bases from V and 5 bases from J; junction bases left unmatched: 10. Germline loops: CDR1 SGHTA, CDR2 FQGTGA. The CDR3 bases are TGTGCCAGCAGCTCCACCCCCGACAGGGGGCAGACCGGGGAGCTGTTTTTT. It codes for CASSSTPDRGQTGELFF.

This clonotype was picked up many times. The rearrangement uses TRBV7-2 and TRBJ1-1; D gene uncertain. CDR1 and CDR2 (germline): SGHTA, FQGNSA. This CDR3 comprises 16 residues. V dropped 4 bases and J dropped 3 bases, with 18 bases sitting between them. DNA for the CDR3: TGTGCCAGCAGCTCATCAAGGGCCTCCCGGCACACTGAAGCTTTCTTT. It encodes CASSSSRASRHTEAFF.

Many counts were recorded for this clonotype. The missing conserved phenylalanine or tryptophan at the end of this CDR3 makes a read error likely. The rearrangement links TRBV6-1 to TRBJ2-7; TRBD2 matches 8 bases. Germline lookup yields CDR1 MNHNS and CDR2 SASEGT. The CDR3 runs 15 residues. J lost 6 bases, V lost 5 bases, and 12 bases had no gene match. CDR3 DNA sequence: TGTGCCAGCAGTCCCGGGGGGGGGACCCTGTCCGAGCAGTACCTC. As protein: CASSPGGGTLSEQYL.

This clonotype was seen at least ten times. The V call is TRBV19, the J call TRBJ2-3; D not certain. The CDR3 totals 15 residues. Germline lookup yields CDR1 LNHDA and CDR2 SQIVND (reference sequence). Trimming removed 6 bases at V and 0 bases at J, with 13 bases between. As DNA, the CDR3 is TGTGCCAGTAGAGGGATTGAGAAAAGCACAGATACGCAGTATTTT. It encodes CASRGIEKSTDTQYF.

In its sample, this clonotype was seen many times. The chain uses TRBV6-2 or TRBV6-3 and TRBJ2-7; maybe TRBD1 (5 bases). This CDR3 region has 14 residues. V was clipped by 2 bases and J by 0 bases, with 8 bases between them. Per the germline V gene, CDR1 is MNHEY and CDR2 is SVGEGT. The DNA of the CDR3 is TGTGCCAGCAGTTACCCTGGGGCCTCCTACGAGCAGTACTTC. Protein: CASSYPGASYEQYF.

At least ten counts were recorded for this clonotype. The rearrangement links TRBV7-9 to TRBJ2-7; D might be TRBD2 (6 bases). Germline assignment: CDR1 SEHNR and CDR2 FQNEAQ (reference sequence). Trimming took off 3 bases at V and 12 bases at J, with 15 bases between the two ends. There are 12 residues in the CDR3. CDR3 nucleotide sequence: TGTGCCAGCAGCTTTGTCGGGGGAAGTCCGTACTTC. This codes for CASSFVGGSPYF.

Ten or more counts support this clonotype. This chain joins TRBV2 and TRBJ2-5; D not resolved. Germline CDR1 and CDR2: SNHLY and FYNNEI. V lost 8 bases and J lost 5, with 6 bases in between. This CDR3 comprises 10 residues. The CDR3 sequence is CASAGETQYF. The CDR3 nucleotides read TGTGCCAGCGCCGGCGAGACCCAGTACTTC.

This clonotype was observed many times. The chain has TRBV20-1 and TRBJ2-7; TRBD2 aligns across 11 bases. The germline gives CDR1 DFQATT, CDR2 SNEGSKA (reference sequence). Trimming removed 8 bases from V and 3 bases from J; junction bases left unmatched: 6. The CDR3 consists of 13 residues. The DNA of the CDR3 is TGCAGTTCCCCGGGACTAGCGGACTACGAGCAGTACTTC. Its protein is CSSPGLADYEQYF.

This clonotype occurred a few times. This may come from a read error, since a much larger clone is one base off. This chain uses TRBV3-1 with TRBJ1-1; perhaps TRBD1 as D (5 bases). CDR1 is LGHDT and CDR2 is YNNKEL in the germline V gene (reference sequence). Trimming stripped 1 base from V and 1 base from J, with 10 bases between. This CDR3 contains 15 residues. Written as DNA, the CDR3 is TGTGCCAGCAGCCAAGTGAGGGGTTCGAACACTGAAGCTTTCTTT. It codes for CASSQVRGSNTEAFF.

This clonotype was counted ten times or more. This chain links TRBV12-3 or TRBV12-4 with TRBJ1-5; 10 bases fit TRBD1. V dropped 8 bases and J dropped 4; count of bases not matched to a gene: 5. The CDR3 contains 14 residues. CDR3 bases: TGTGCCAGCGGACGGGACAGGGGAAATCAGCCCCAGCATTTT. It codes for CASGRDRGNQPQHF.

This clonotype was counted at least ten times. The CDR3 reads CASSSPSAGTQYF. DNA of the CDR3: TGTGCCAGCAGCTCCCCCTCCGCCGGGACCCAGTACTTC. The chain is built from TRBV9 and TRBJ2-5; D remains unclear. This CDR3 contains 13 residues. The V gene's germline CDR1 is SGDLS and CDR2 YYNGEE. Trimming removed 4 bases from V and 7 bases from J, with 14 bases in between.

This clonotype was counted many times. The genes are TRBV7-2 and TRBJ2-7; 10 nucleotides match TRBD1. From germline, CDR1 is SGHTA and CDR2 FQGNSA. The V gene end was trimmed by 5 bases and the J gene end by 12 bases; junction bases not matched to a gene: 10. The CDR3 has 13 amino acids. The DNA for the CDR3 is TGTGCCAGCAGCCCGGACAGGGGGGAGGGGTTGTACTTC. This codes for CASSPDRGEGLYF. The variable domain in full, completed from reference TRBV7-2 and TRBJ2-7, reads GAGVSQSPSNKVTEKGKDVELRCDPISGHTALYWYRQSLGQGLEFLIYFQGNSAPDKSGLPSDRFSAERTGGSVSTLTIQRTQQEDSAVYLCASSPDRGEGLYFGPGTRLTVT.

The rearrangement joins TRBV15 to TRBJ2-5, with 12 bases matching TRBD2. Germline CDR1 and CDR2: LNHNV and YYDKDF (reference sequence). This CDR3 region has 15 residues. V dropped 1 base and J dropped 4; count of bases not matched to a gene: 1. CDR3 in amino acids: CATSRGGLAGETQYF. As DNA, the CDR3 is TGTGCCACCAGCAGAGGGGGACTAGCGGGAGAGACCCAGTACTTC.

This clonotype was seen repeatedly, ten times or more. The chain carries TRBV20-1 and TRBJ2-7; D gene ambiguous. The CDR3 contains 14 residues. Germline V gene sequence: CDR1 DFQATT, CDR2 SNEGSKA (reference sequence). Trimming took off 4 bases at V and 3 bases at J, with 16 bases between the two ends. CDR3 sequence (DNA): TGCAGTGCTACCCTCACGGGTCAGGTCTACGAGCAGTACTTC. It is translated as CSATLTGQVYEQYF.